The present entry profiles one T cell receptor beta chain with its context. The antigen is undetermined. Repertoires were generated with immunoSEQ multiplex PCR, while TCRdb's copy carries only in-frame clones and drops some. In the table there are roughly 120,000 clones, 89% of which are singletons. The sample belongs to a study of T cell responses to AZD1222 COVID-19 vaccine. General observations from the study: The donor group comprised mostly white British people and more females; the analysis possibly underestimated clonal diversity. An increase in Spike-specific TCR breadth and depth was observed after two AZD1222 doses.

Germline V gene lookup returns CDR1 MDHEN and CDR2 SYDVKM. The CDR3 extends over 14 amino acids. Trimming shortened V by 5 bases and J by 4 bases, and 11 bases separated the two germline ends. This TCR derives from an adult in good health. The sequences come from peripheral blood, collected on day 0 of AZD1222 vaccination. The genes are TRBV28 and TRBJ2-2, with D possibly TRBD1 on 5 matching bases. CDR3 protein: CASSAAGLTGELFF. CDR3 coding DNA: TGTGCCAGCAGTGCCGCAGGGCTCACCGGGGAGCTGTTTTTT.